The subject of this entry is one T cell receptor beta chain. Its specificity is not known. This sample is part of a study of cytomegalovirus exposure and HLA in healthy donors. Study as a whole: One earlier analysis, a look at 150 million to 200 million T cells, found fewer than 140 million unique TCR beta sequences.

Whole-study results and caveats: Among immune exposure information, only CMV serostatus was available.

PCR amplification relied on 60 Vbeta primers (plus 13 Jbeta primers). Generated by immunoSEQ multiplex PCR, the TCRdb table keeps only in-frame clones and is missing some. Here the sample spans about 97,000 clones, roughly 80% being singletons. The source is a male donor in good health and CMV-seropositive. The material sequenced was PBMCs.

The DNA for the CDR3 is TGTGCCAGCAGTAGAACCGGGACTAGCGGGAGGGAGACCCAGTACTTC. Its protein is CASSRTGTSGRETQYF. This chain joins TRBV2 and TRBJ2-5, with 15 bases aligning to TRBD2. CDR3 length: 16 amino acids. The trim removed 5 bases at V and 5 bases at J, leaving 6 bases unmatched. The V gene's germline CDR1 is SNHLY and CDR2 FYNNEI.